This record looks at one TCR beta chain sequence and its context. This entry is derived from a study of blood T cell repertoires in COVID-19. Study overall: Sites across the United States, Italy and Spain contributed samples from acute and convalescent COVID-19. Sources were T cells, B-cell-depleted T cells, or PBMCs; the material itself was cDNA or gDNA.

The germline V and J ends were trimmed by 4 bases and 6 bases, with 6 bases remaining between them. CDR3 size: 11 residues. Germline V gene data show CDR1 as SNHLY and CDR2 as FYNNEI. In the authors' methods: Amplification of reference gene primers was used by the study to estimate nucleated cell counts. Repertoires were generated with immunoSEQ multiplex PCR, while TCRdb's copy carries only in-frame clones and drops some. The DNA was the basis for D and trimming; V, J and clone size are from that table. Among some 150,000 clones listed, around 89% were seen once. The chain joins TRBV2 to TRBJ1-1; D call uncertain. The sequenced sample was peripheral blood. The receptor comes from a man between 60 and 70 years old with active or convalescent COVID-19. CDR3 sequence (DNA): TGTGCCAGCAGTGTATTCGCTGAAGCTTTCTTT. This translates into CASSVFAEAFF.